The present T cell receptor (beta chain) was sequenced within a study of radiation and T cells in renal cell carcinoma. Treatment indicated: 15 Gy SBRT to primary tumor, nephrectomy 4 weeks later. Nephrectomy followed 15 Gy stereotactic body radiation by 4 weeks. Clear cell pathology was present in this patient's renal cell carcinoma. CDR1 is LNHDA, CDR2 SQIVND, per germline (reference sequence). Germline trimming cut 4 bases from V and 4 bases from J; bases unmatched to any gene: 4. The CDR3 is 14 residues long. Note on this clone: Its antigen is not identified.

Only in-frame clones appear in the TCRdb table, and some are missing; sequencing was by immunoSEQ multiplex PCR. Of 15,000 to 20,000 clones listed, about half are singletons. Broader study findings: Dominant CDR3 motifs were more common in irradiated tumors than controls.

The clonotype originates from an older woman with renal cell carcinoma. J is TRBJ1-1 and V is TRBV19, with TRBD1 matching over 9 bases. This specimen was tumor tissue, taken from a patient whose treatment included radiotherapy and nephrectomy. CDR3 amino acids: CASSRDRAATEAFF. CDR3 coding DNA: TGTGCCAGTAGTAGGGACAGGGCGGCCACTGAAGCTTTCTTT.